These 4 T cell receptor beta chains share one sample of origin, sequenced in a study of tumor-infiltrating lymphocytes in primary liver carcinoma. Taking roughly 18-32 mg of unsorted bulk tissue, the authors co-extracted RNA and DNA. Total RNA amounting to approximately 460 ng was the source from which TCR beta cDNA was made with a constant-region primer. TCR beta libraries came from three nested multiplex PCR rounds using slightly modified ARM-PCR. Forward primers for TRBV1-TRBV30 and a C-beta reverse primer served the first two PCR rounds, at around 9 cycles each. TCRdb re-called the multiplex PCR reads through MiXCR, storing one row per CDR3 protein. Here the sample spans roughly 120,000 distinct CDR3 sequences, 55% to 75% being singletons. The sequencing sample was made of liver tumor tissue from sampling region 1. Subset indicated: tumor region T1, superior pole. These receptors originate from a woman aged 55-69 years with primary liver carcinoma and hepatitis B virus infection.

CDR3 bases: TGTGCCAGCGGAAAGTATCGGGACTGGGGGACCCAGTACTTC. Amino acid sequence: CASGKYRDWGTQYF. This chain joins TRBV28 and TRBJ2-5, with a weak D call TRBD2 (6 bases). The CDR3 runs 14 residues. Germline lookup yields CDR1 MDHEN and CDR2 SYDVKM. With 8 bases removed from V and 7 bases from J, the gap between germline ends came to 20 bases.

About this clonotype itself: The germline gene is not matched at one end of the junction; a read error may be the cause. The rearrangement links TRBV28 to TRBJ2-7; D gene ambiguous. The CDR3 is 16 amino acids. Germline loops: CDR1 MDHEN, CDR2 SYDVKM. CDR3 sequence reads: CASSLPAQQKPYEQYF. Here the CDR3 DNA reads TGTGCTAGCAGTTTACCGGCGCAGCAGAAACCCTACGAGCAGTACTTC.

In the case of this clonotype: One end of the junction varies from germline; a read error may be responsible. The rearrangement links TRBV7-8 to TRBJ2-5; D is ambiguous. From germline, CDR1 is SGHVS and CDR2 FQNEAQ. This CDR3 has 15 residues. As DNA, the CDR3 is TGTGCCTGCAGTTTAGTGAAGGGTTGGCAAGAGACCCAGTACTTC. Translated: CACSLVKGWQETQYF.

This clonotype showed up many times. The rearrangement links TRBV5-1 to TRBJ2-1; 7 bases are a match to TRBD1. V dropped 6 bases and J dropped 1; count of bases not matched to a gene: 10. Germline values: CDR1 SGHRS, CDR2 YFSETQ. The length of the CDR3 is 16 residues. In DNA form, the CDR3 reads TGCGCCAGCATCGGGACAGCCGCTAGGTCCTACAATGAGCAGTTCTTC. It is translated as CASIGTAARSYNEQFF.